Below, 22 T cell receptor beta chains from the same sample are listed, as sequenced in a study of cytomegalovirus exposure and HLA in healthy donors. 60 Vbeta and 13 Jbeta primers were used in PCR. This table comes from immunoSEQ multiplex PCR, and its TCRdb copy is limited to in-frame clones, with some not included. The sample has about 110,000 clones, more than 65% seen once. Input material: PBMCs. The source of these receptors is a woman between 45 and 65 years old in good health and CMV-seropositive.

The V and J genes are TRBV6-6 and TRBJ1-6, with a possible D match to TRBD1 (5 bases). There are 14 residues in the CDR3. Trimming left V 2 bases short and J 8 bases short, with 10 bases between. CDR1 MNHNY and CDR2 SVGAGI come from the germline V gene (reference sequence). This chain's CDR3 is CASSYTGEYSPLHF. CDR3 coding DNA: TGTGCCAGCAGTTACACGGGGGAATATTCACCCCTCCACTTT.

The genes are TRBV9 and TRBJ2-3, with unresolved D. The V gene lost 0 bases and the J gene lost 0 bases, with 5 bases spanning the gap. CDR1 and CDR2 from the germline V gene are SGDLS and YYNGEE. The CDR3 has 14 amino acids. The CDR3 protein is CASSVDTSTDTQYF. In DNA form, the CDR3 reads TGTGCCAGCAGCGTAGACACGAGCACAGATACGCAGTATTTT.

The chain uses TRBV19 and TRBJ2-1; 10 bases agree with TRBD2. Losses at the gene ends were 2 bases for V and 1 base for J; bases not matched to a gene: 17. CDR1 is LNHDA, CDR2 SQIVND, per germline (reference sequence). This CDR3 region has 21 residues. The CDR3 DNA is TGTGCCAGTAGTATAATCCGGGCTAGCGGGGGCTTTATCGGGTCCTACAATGAGCAGTTCTTC. This sequence encodes CASSIIRASGGFIGSYNEQFF.

The gene calls are TRBV19 and TRBJ1-2, with 7 bases that match TRBD1. Germline V lookup: CDR1 LNHDA, CDR2 SQIVND (reference sequence). The CDR3 has 12 residues. The junction had 5 bases not matched to a gene; V was cut back by 10 bases and J by 3 bases. In DNA, the CDR3 is TGTGCCACAAAGCAGGGGGACTATGGCTACACCTTC. This sequence encodes CATKQGDYGYTF.

The chain uses TRBV13 and TRBJ2-3; possible D gene TRBD2, 5 bases. V lost 5 bases and J 0 bases, leaving 21 bases between the germline ends. CDR3 length: 18 residues. In germline, CDR1 is PRHDT, CDR2 FYEKMQ (reference sequence). This chain's CDR3 is CASSPNLGLHTSTDTQYF. The CDR3 region has the DNA TGTGCCAGCAGCCCTAACCTTGGACTGCACACCAGCACAGATACGCAGTATTTT.

This clone showed up just once. The chain uses TRBV5-5 and TRBJ1-2; maybe TRBD1 (5 bases). V was cut by 0 bases and J by 0 bases, with 9 bases left in between. Germline V CDR1 and CDR2: SGHKS, YYEKEE (reference sequence). There are 15 residues in the CDR3. CDR3 DNA sequence: TGTGCCAGCAGCTTGGAGGGGTACCCTAACTATGGCTACACCTTC. It encodes CASSLEGYPNYGYTF.

The chain combines TRBV29-1 with TRBJ2-7; 10 bases line up with TRBD1. V gave up 6 bases and J gave up 2 bases; unmatched junction bases: 7. The CDR3 runs 14 residues. CDR1 is SQVTM, CDR2 ANQGSEA, per germline. The CDR3 region is CSVGPGTGAYEQYF. The CDR3 coding sequence is TGCAGCGTGGGCCCCGGGACAGGGGCCTACGAGCAGTACTTC.

The chain carries TRBV28 and TRBJ1-2, with TRBD1 as a possible D gene (5 bases). The germline V and J ends were trimmed by 5 bases and 2 bases, with 9 bases remaining between them. The germline CDR1 and CDR2 sequences are MDHEN and SYDVKM. This CDR3 region has 13 residues. The CDR3 nucleotides are TGTGCCAGCAGTCAGACAGTCAACTATGGCTACACCTTC. Encoded protein: CASSQTVNYGYTF.

For this clone: The junction does not match germline at one end; this may be a read error. The chain uses TRBV11-2 and TRBJ1-4; TRBD1 aligns across 7 bases. The V gene's germline CDR1 is SGHAT and CDR2 FQNNGV. This CDR3 contains 16 residues. CDR3 residues: CASSSLKGAPNEKLLF. Here the CDR3 DNA reads TGTGCCAGCAGCTCTCTGAAGGGGGCACCTAATGAAAAACTGCTTTTT.

This sequence joins TRBV7-9 and TRBJ1-6; D gene uncertain. CDR1 and CDR2 (germline): SEHNR, FQNEAQ (reference sequence). V was trimmed by 1 base and J by 10 bases, leaving 11 bases between them. The CDR3 has 14 amino acids. CDR3 nucleotides: TGTGCCAGCAGCTTAGAAGGCCGGGAATCACCCCTCCACTTT. It encodes CASSLEGRESPLHF.

The chain uses TRBV7-2 and TRBJ2-1; 9 nucleotides match TRBD2. The CDR3 has 16 amino acids. V trimming: 3 bases; J trimming: 5 bases; junction bases outside the gene matches: 8. Germline V gene data show CDR1 as SGHTA and CDR2 as FQGNSA. The CDR3 DNA reads as TGTGCCAGCAGCTTGAAGCGGGGGGCGGGCCACAATGAGCAGTTCTTC. This translates into CASSLKRGAGHNEQFF.

V gene TRBV28 combines with J gene TRBJ1-5, with TRBD1 as a possible D gene (6 bases). This CDR3 spans 20 amino acids. Trimming took off 4 bases at V and 0 bases at J, with 25 bases between the two ends. From germline, CDR1 is MDHEN and CDR2 SYDVKM. The DNA of the CDR3 is TGTGCCAGCAGTTCGATCCGACAGGCCCCCAATCCGAATAGCAATCAGCCCCAGCATTTT. Protein sequence: CASSSIRQAPNPNSNQPQHF.

In nucleotides, the CDR3 is TGTGCCAGCAGTGACCTCGCGGCAGAGCAGTACTTC. Encoded protein: CASSDLAAEQYF. J is TRBJ2-7 and V is TRBV28; unclear D gene. The germline V gene encodes CDR1 MDHEN and CDR2 SYDVKM. V gave up 5 bases and J gave up 7 bases, with 12 bases separating them. CDR3 length: 12 amino acids.

This clone occurred a few times. This chain joins TRBV28 and TRBJ1-5, with 7 bases that match TRBD1. The CDR3 consists of 15 residues. The V gene end was trimmed by 6 bases and the J gene end by 4 bases; junction bases not matched to a gene: 9. Germline V CDR1 and CDR2: MDHEN, SYDVKM. Written as DNA, the CDR3 is TGTGCCAGCAGCCGCGGACAGGTTATAAATCAGCCCCAGCATTTT. This encodes CASSRGQVINQPQHF.

The gene calls are TRBV7-9 and TRBJ1-1; D is possibly TRBD1 (6 bases). This CDR3 has 14 residues. CDR1 is SEHNR, CDR2 FQNEAQ, per germline (reference sequence). V was clipped by 1 base and J by 8 bases, with 14 bases between them. The DNA for the CDR3 is TGTGCCAGCAGCTTAGGTTCGACAGGAGAAGAAGCTTTCTTT. It yields the protein CASSLGSTGEEAFF. Filled out from reference TRBV7-9 and TRBJ1-1, the complete variable domain reads DTGVSQNPRHKITKRGQNVTFRCDPISEHNRLYWYRQTLGQGPEFLTYFQNEAQLEKSRLLSDRFSAERPKGSFSTLEIQRTEQGDSAMYLCASSLGSTGEEAFFGQGTRLTVV.

The V and J genes are TRBV28 and TRBJ2-1; TRBD1 matches 7 bases. There are 15 residues in the CDR3. Germline assignment: CDR1 MDHEN and CDR2 SYDVKM. With 6 bases clipped from V and 5 bases from J, the junction kept 10 bases outside the gene matches. The CDR3 bases are TGTGCCAGCAGGGTCCGGGACAGATTACACAATGAGCAGTTCTTC. As protein: CASRVRDRLHNEQFF. The full variable domain, completed using reference TRBV28 and TRBJ2-1, is DVKVTQSSRYLVKRTGEKVFLECVQDMDHENMFWYRQDPGLGLRLIYFSYDVKMKEKGDIPEGYSVSREKKERFSLILESASTNQTSMYLCASRVRDRLHNEQFFGPGTRLTVL.

This chain joins TRBV4-2 and TRBJ2-5, with TRBD2 matching 12 bases. V was pared by 1 base and J by 5 bases, with 5 bases of the junction left unmatched. There are 16 residues in the CDR3. Germline lookup yields CDR1 LGHNA and CDR2 YNFKEQ. The CDR3 is CASSQGTSGAGETQYF. CDR3 sequence (DNA): TGTGCCAGCAGCCAAGGGACTAGCGGGGCGGGGGAGACCCAGTACTTC.

J is TRBJ1-1 and V is TRBV7-2, with a tentative D call TRBD1 (5 bases). Germline CDR1 SGHTA, CDR2 FQGNSA. The CDR3 loop spans 16 amino acids. Between the trimmed V and J ends, which lost 3 bases and 5 bases, there was a span of 19 bases. The CDR3: CASSFVTRTGRTEAFF. The CDR3 region has the DNA TGTGCCAGCAGCTTCGTCACCCGCACAGGACGAACTGAAGCTTTCTTT.

This rearrangement joins TRBV7-2 to TRBJ1-5; no reliable D call. The CDR3 has 15 amino acids. CDR1 is SGHTA and CDR2 is FQGNSA in the germline V gene. The V end was cut by 2 bases, the J end by 2 bases, with 10 bases between. CDR3 DNA: TGTGCCAGCAGCTTAATAGGGAGTGGCAATCAGCCCCAGCATTTT. This sequence encodes CASSLIGSGNQPQHF. The entire variable domain, with the rest obtained from reference TRBV7-2 and TRBJ1-5, is as follows: GAGVSQSPSNKVTEKGKDVELRCDPISGHTALYWYRQSLGQGLEFLIYFQGNSAPDKSGLPSDRFSAERTGGSVSTLTIQRTQQEDSAVYLCASSLIGSGNQPQHFGDGTRLSIL.

The V call is TRBV30, the J call TRBJ1-5; possibly TRBD1 for D (6 bases). Germline V lookup: CDR1 GTSNPN, CDR2 SVGIG (reference sequence). V was shortened by 6 bases and J by 4 bases, with 10 bases between the two germline ends. This CDR3 has 12 residues. The CDR3 nucleotides read TGTGCCTGCGGACAGTTTAATCAGCCCCAGCATTTT. Protein sequence: CACGQFNQPQHF.

V usage is TRBV9 and J usage is TRBJ1-2; tentative D call: TRBD1 (6 bases). V was shortened by 4 bases and J by 0 bases, with 13 bases between the two germline ends. Germline CDR1 reads SGDLS; CDR2 reads YYNGEE. This CDR3 region has 15 residues. The CDR3 region is CASSPTGTANYGYTF. CDR3 sequence (DNA): TGTGCCAGCAGCCCGACAGGAACTGCTAACTATGGCTACACCTTC.

The gene calls are TRBV28 and TRBJ2-2; D is possibly TRBD2 (5 bases). The germline V and J ends were trimmed by 6 bases and 1 base, with 18 bases remaining between them. Germline assignment: CDR1 MDHEN and CDR2 SYDVKM. The CDR3 is 17 amino acids. CDR3 sequence (DNA): TGTGCCAGCAGAAGTATCCGGGCCCGGGGGAACACCGGGGAGCTGTTTTTT. Amino acid sequence: CASRSIRARGNTGELFF.